This T cell receptor (beta chain) was identified in a study of T cells in Graves' hyperthyroidism and ophthalmopathy. Study-level information: Peripheral blood was taken when the disease was first diagnosed, before any treatment began. Overall study findings and caveats: Most clonotypes expanded in the thyroid (above 0.001) were also present in blood.

This clonotype was observed at least ten times. Antigen specificity is unknown. Amplification yielded TCR beta CDR3 regions, with RNA transcripts as the source. The HTBI set primed first-round TCR CDR3 RT-PCR. TCRdb processed the multiplex PCR reads anew with MiXCR; each CDR3 protein has one entry. The sample gives a few hundred thousand distinct CDR3 sequences, about 14% of which show up once; roughly 15% is in the top ten. Used for diagnoses were clinical symptoms, serum thyroxine and TRAb, thyroid ultrasound and orbital computed tomography. A 10 ml volume of fresh peripheral blood provided the PBMCs. Germline CDR1 MDHEN, CDR2 SYDVKM. V gave up 2 bases and J gave up 7 bases, with 8 bases separating them. The CDR3 contains 13 residues.

This receptor was taken from a woman in her forties with Graves' hyperthyroidism that later progressed to Graves' ophthalmopathy. This sequence joins TRBV28 and TRBJ2-2; D is tentatively TRBD1 or TRBD2 (5 bases each). Input material: blood. CDR3 nucleotides: TGTGCCAGCAGTTTACAGGGACGCGGGGAGCTGTTTTTT. It specifies CASSLQGRGELFF.